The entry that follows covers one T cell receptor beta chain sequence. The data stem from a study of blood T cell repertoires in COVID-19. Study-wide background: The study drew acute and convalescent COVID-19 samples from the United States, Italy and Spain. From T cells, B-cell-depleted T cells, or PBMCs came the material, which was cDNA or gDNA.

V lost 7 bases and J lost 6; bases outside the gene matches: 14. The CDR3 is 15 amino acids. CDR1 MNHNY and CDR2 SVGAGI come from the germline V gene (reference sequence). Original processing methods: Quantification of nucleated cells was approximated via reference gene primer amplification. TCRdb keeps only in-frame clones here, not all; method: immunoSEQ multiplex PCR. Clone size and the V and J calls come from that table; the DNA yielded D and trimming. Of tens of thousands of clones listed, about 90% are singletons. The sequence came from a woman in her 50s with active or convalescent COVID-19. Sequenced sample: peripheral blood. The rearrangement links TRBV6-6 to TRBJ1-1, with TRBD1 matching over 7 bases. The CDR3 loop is CASNLQGPGNAEAFF. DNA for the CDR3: TGTGCCAGCAACCTACAGGGGCCTGGCAACGCTGAAGCTTTCTTT.